This passage covers 14 T cell receptor beta chains from one sample sequenced in a study of T-cell reconstitution after alpha-beta-depleted transplantation in children. This sample's TCRbeta library carried unique molecular identifier barcodes. TCRdb itself ran the PCR reads through MiXCR, one entry per CDR3 protein. The data hold under 450,000 distinct CDR3 sequences, with around 16% observed a single time. This specimen consisted of PBMCs, mostly from graft donor cells, obtained 360 days after TCRalphabeta/CD19-depleted stem cell transplant. These receptors all come from a boy under two years old who had a stem cell transplant for Wiskott-Aldrich syndrome, so the T cells may come from the graft donor.

This clonotype occurred a few times. V is TRBV5-1 and J is TRBJ1-1; D is perhaps TRBD1 (6 bases). CDR3 length: 15 amino acids. CDR1 SGHRS and CDR2 YFSETQ come from the germline V gene. V lost 0 bases to trimming and J lost 0 bases, with 9 bases between them. For the CDR3, the DNA is TGCGCCAGCAGCTTGGGCAGGGGCATGAACACTGAAGCTTTCTTT. It codes for CASSLGRGMNTEAFF.

V and J are TRBV12-3 or TRBV12-4 and TRBJ2-7; D not certain. There are 13 residues in the CDR3. Trimming removed 4 bases from V and 6 bases from J, with 13 bases in between. For the CDR3, the DNA is TGTGCCAGCAGTTCATTCACAGCTAGCGAGCAGTACTTC. This encodes CASSSFTASEQYF.

This clonotype was seen a few times. The CDR3 is CASSLSRDRVTYEQYF. The CDR3 coding sequence is TGTGCCAGCAGCTTATCCCGGGACAGGGTGACCTACGAGCAGTACTTC. The chain carries TRBV7-9 and TRBJ2-7; 9 positions match TRBD1. V lost 2 bases, J lost 2 bases, and 7 bases stayed unmatched. CDR1 SEHNR and CDR2 FQNEAQ come from the germline V gene (reference sequence). This CDR3 is 16 amino acids long.

The rearrangement links TRBV27 to TRBJ2-1; TRBD2 matches 13 bases. CDR3 length: 15 amino acids. The trim removed 5 bases at V and 8 bases at J, leaving 6 bases unmatched. Germline V lookup: CDR1 MNHEY, CDR2 SMNVEV (reference sequence). The CDR3 spells CASSPRLAGGYEQFF. CDR3 DNA: TGTGCCAGCAGTCCCCGACTAGCGGGGGGTTATGAGCAGTTCTTC.

J is TRBJ2-1 and V is TRBV12-5; weak D call: TRBD2 (5 bases). The V end was cut by 4 bases, the J end by 7 bases, with 11 bases between. Germline V CDR1 and CDR2: LGHNT, FRNRAP. The CDR3 is 13 amino acids. The CDR3 spells CASGYKRSNEQFF. Here the CDR3 DNA reads TGTGCTAGTGGTTATAAGCGGTCTAATGAGCAGTTCTTC.

This clonotype was picked up a small number of times. The chain has TRBV2 and TRBJ2-4; D possibly corresponds to TRBD2 (6 bases). This CDR3 spans 17 amino acids. Per the germline V gene, CDR1 is SNHLY and CDR2 is FYNNEI. With 1 base removed from V and 0 bases from J, the gap between germline ends came to 13 bases. CDR3 DNA sequence: TGTGCCAGCAGTGAAGAGGGAAGGGGACTAGCCAAAAACATTCAGTACTTC. Protein: CASSEEGRGLAKNIQYF.

This clonotype was observed a handful of times. This sequence joins TRBV20-1 and TRBJ2-7; D unresolved. V was shortened by 5 bases and J by 7 bases, with 18 bases between the two germline ends. The length of the CDR3 is 13 residues. Germline V gene sequence: CDR1 DFQATT, CDR2 SNEGSKA (reference sequence). CDR3 nucleotides: TGCAGTGCTCCCAGAAGGGTCGCCGGGGAGCAGTACTTC. It specifies CSAPRRVAGEQYF.

The chain uses TRBV30 and TRBJ2-7; D is perhaps TRBD1 (6 bases). V gave up 2 bases and J gave up 3 bases, with 14 bases separating them. Germline lookup yields CDR1 GTSNPN and CDR2 SVGIG (reference sequence). CDR3 length equals 14 residues. In nucleotides, the CDR3 is TGTGCCTGGAGTCAGCCAGGGGAAGGCTACGAGCAGTACTTC. This translates into CAWSQPGEGYEQYF.

V usage is TRBV6-1 and J usage is TRBJ2-7, with TRBD2 as a possible D gene (5 bases). Trimming shortened V by 7 bases and J by 6 bases, and 22 bases separated the two germline ends. Germline values: CDR1 MNHNS, CDR2 SASEGT. CDR3 size: 15 residues. This CDR3 is CASTPVQRAWAEQYF. The CDR3 DNA is TGTGCCAGCACCCCCGTCCAGAGGGCGTGGGCCGAGCAGTACTTC.

The genes are TRBV29-1 and TRBJ2-3; D may be TRBD1 (5 bases). Per the germline V gene, CDR1 is SQVTM and CDR2 is ANQGSEA. The CDR3 runs to 13 residues. V was cut by 6 bases and J by 0 bases, with 10 bases left in between. The DNA for the CDR3 is TGCAGCGTGCGACAGACTAGCACAGATACGCAGTATTTT. Its protein is CSVRQTSTDTQYF.

A word on this clonotype: Since a much larger clone is just one base distant, this may be a read error. The genes are TRBV12-3 or TRBV12-4 and TRBJ2-7; TRBD1 aligns across 7 bases. The CDR3 has 15 amino acids. CDR3 sequence (DNA): TGTGCCACCAGTCGCGGACGCCAGGGGGCCTACGAGCAGTACTTC. It encodes CATSRGRQGAYEQYF.

This clonotype has a handful of counts. The CDR3 sequence is CASSQASGIIDEQFF. CDR3 nucleotides: TGCGCCAGCAGCCAAGCTAGCGGGATTATAGATGAGCAGTTCTTC. The J gene is TRBJ2-1, the V gene TRBV4-3; 9 nucleotides line up with TRBD2. The germline CDR1 and CDR2 sequences are LGHNA and YSLEER. Unmatched junction bases numbered 6, after V lost 1 base and J lost 8 bases. The CDR3 has 15 amino acids.

V is TRBV5-1 and J is TRBJ2-7; perhaps TRBD1 as D (7 bases). Germline CDR1 and CDR2: SGHRS and YFSETQ. The ends were cut back, 0 bases at V and 7 bases at J, with 17 bases in the middle. The CDR3 totals 15 residues. The CDR3: CASSLAPRGAGEQYF. Written as DNA, the CDR3 is TGCGCCAGCAGCTTGGCCCCCAGGGGGGCGGGGGAGCAGTACTTC.

This clonotype was found a few times. V is TRBV7-2 and J is TRBJ2-7, with 9 nucleotides matching TRBD1. Germline V lookup: CDR1 SGHTA, CDR2 FQGNSA. Losses at the gene ends were 5 bases for V and 0 bases for J; bases not matched to a gene: 11. This CDR3 has 17 amino acids. This CDR3 is CASSRSPGTGSSYEQYF. CDR3 nucleotides: TGTGCCAGCAGCCGCTCGCCCGGGACAGGGAGCTCCTACGAGCAGTACTTC.